This T cell receptor beta chain was retrieved from a study of CD8 T cells in ankylosing spondylitis. Study results and caveats: Earlier authors reported some of these motif variants in reactive arthritis synovial fluid and blood. One TCR beta motif, made up of 7 or 8 highly homologous variants, appeared characteristic of ankylosing spondylitis blood. Reports say disease-linked clones showed up significantly more in matched ankylosing spondylitis synovial fluid. Clones linked to the disease showed a CD8+ phenotype. They occurred at relatively low frequencies in peripheral blood.

Concerning this clonotype itself: Its antigen is not identified.

Quantitative molecular-barcoded 5'-RACE generated the TCR beta libraries. TCRdb independently ran MiXCR on the 5' RACE reads; one entry per CDR3 protein. Here the sample spans 500,000 to 550,000 distinct CDR3 sequences, roughly 12% being singletons. Germline V gene data show CDR1 as WSHSY and CDR2 as SAAADI. The CDR3 extends over 17 amino acids. Between the trimmed V and J ends, which lost 0 bases and 2 bases, there was a span of 11 bases. The specimen was blood, either unsorted or a sorted T cell fraction (not recorded which). This rearrangement joins TRBV10-2 to TRBJ1-6; possible D gene TRBD1, 5 bases. The TCR originated in a male donor with ankylosing spondylitis. CDR3 sequence (DNA): TGCGCCAGCAGTGAGTCGAGGGGAGAGCCCTATAATTCACCCCTCCACTTT. Its protein is CASSESRGEPYNSPLHF.